This T cell receptor beta chain was captured by sequencing in a study of response to subunit inactivated influenza vaccine. Findings and caveats of the study: A suggestion made by the authors is that each seasonal influenza vaccination recruits few new T cells.

Concerning this clonotype itself: As yet, its antigen is unknown.

TCRdb reprocessed the RT-PCR reads with MiXCR, giving one entry per CDR3 protein. The sample shows roughly 570,000 distinct CDR3 sequences, around 13% of them seen only once. This sequence was found in a man aged 45 to 65 who received an inactivated influenza vaccine. The sample here was PBMCs from blood, taken 12 days after vaccination.

The CDR3, as DNA: TGTGCCAGTAGTGTACAGGTAGCAGAGGCCAACGTCCTGACTTTC. Amino acids: CASSVQVAEANVLTF. This chain joins TRBV19 and TRBJ2-6; D is perhaps TRBD1 (5 bases). CDR3 length: 15 residues. V gave up 5 bases and J gave up 6 bases, with 14 bases separating them. Germline V CDR1 and CDR2: LNHDA, SQIVND (reference sequence).